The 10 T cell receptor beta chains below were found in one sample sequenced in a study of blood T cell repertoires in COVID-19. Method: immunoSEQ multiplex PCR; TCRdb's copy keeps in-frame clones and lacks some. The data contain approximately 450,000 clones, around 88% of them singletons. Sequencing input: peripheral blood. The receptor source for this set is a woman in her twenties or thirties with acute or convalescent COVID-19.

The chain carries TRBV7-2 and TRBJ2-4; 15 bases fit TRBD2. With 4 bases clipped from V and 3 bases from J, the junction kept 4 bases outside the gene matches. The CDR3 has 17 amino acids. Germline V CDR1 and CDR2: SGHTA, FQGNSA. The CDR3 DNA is TGTGCCAGCAGCTCAGGGACTAGCGGGGGGTACAAAAACATTCAGTACTTC. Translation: CASSSGTSGGYKNIQYF.

This chain's CDR3 is CASSRQVGLAGDNEQFF. CDR3 nucleotide sequence: TGTGCCAGCAGCCGACAAGTAGGACTAGCGGGGGACAATGAGCAGTTCTTC. The chain carries TRBV4-2 and TRBJ2-1, with TRBD2 matching 13 bases. CDR3 size: 17 residues. Per germline, CDR1 LGHNA and CDR2 YNFKEQ. The ends lost 4 bases at V and 5 bases at J; junction bases unmatched: 8.

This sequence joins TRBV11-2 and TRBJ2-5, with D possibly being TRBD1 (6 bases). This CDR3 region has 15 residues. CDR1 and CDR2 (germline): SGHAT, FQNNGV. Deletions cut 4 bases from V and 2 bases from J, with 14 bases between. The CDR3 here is CASSSLKGVQETQYF. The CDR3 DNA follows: TGTGCCAGCAGCTCCCTGAAGGGGGTTCAAGAGACCCAGTACTTC.

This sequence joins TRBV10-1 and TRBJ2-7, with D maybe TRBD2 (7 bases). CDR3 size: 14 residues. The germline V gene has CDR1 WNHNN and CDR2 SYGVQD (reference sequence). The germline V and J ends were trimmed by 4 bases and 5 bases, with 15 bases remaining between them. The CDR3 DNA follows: TGCGCCAGCAGTGCCGGGGGGCGCGTCAACGAGCAGTACTTC. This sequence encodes CASSAGGRVNEQYF.

The chain's CDR3 is CASSLTGAVGNTIYF. CDR3 bases: TGCGCCAGCAGCTTGACAGGGGCAGTTGGAAACACCATATATTTT. The chain couples TRBV5-1 to TRBJ1-3; 7 positions match TRBD1. Germline V gives CDR1 SGHRS, CDR2 YFSETQ. The V and J ends lost 1 base and 3 bases, in that order; junction bases with no gene match: 4. This CDR3 spans 15 amino acids.

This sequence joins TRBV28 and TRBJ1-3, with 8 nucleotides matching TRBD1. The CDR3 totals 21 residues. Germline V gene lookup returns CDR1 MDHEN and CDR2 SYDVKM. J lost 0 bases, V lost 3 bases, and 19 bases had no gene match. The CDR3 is CASSFSPGTGGPKTSGNTIYF. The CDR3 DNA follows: TGTGCCAGCAGTTTTTCCCCCGGGACAGGTGGACCTAAGACCTCTGGAAACACCATATATTTT.

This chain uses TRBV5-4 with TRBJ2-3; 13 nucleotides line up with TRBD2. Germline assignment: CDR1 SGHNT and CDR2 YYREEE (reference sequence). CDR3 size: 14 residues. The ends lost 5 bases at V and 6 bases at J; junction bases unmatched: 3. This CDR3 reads CASRLAGGADTQYF. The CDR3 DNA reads TGTGCCAGCAGACTAGCGGGGGGGGCGGATACGCAGTATTTT.

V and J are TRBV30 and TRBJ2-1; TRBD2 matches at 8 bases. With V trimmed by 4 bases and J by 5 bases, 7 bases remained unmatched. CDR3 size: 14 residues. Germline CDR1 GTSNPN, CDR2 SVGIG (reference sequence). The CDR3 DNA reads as TGTGCCTGGACGAGACTAGCGACTAACAATGAGCAGTTCTTC. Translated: CAWTRLATNNEQFF.

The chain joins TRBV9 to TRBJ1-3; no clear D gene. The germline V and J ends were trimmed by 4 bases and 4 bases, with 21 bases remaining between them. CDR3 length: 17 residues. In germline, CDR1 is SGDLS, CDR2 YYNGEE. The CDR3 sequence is CASSYREYLSEGNTIYF. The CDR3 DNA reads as TGTGCCAGCAGCTATCGGGAGTACCTCTCTGAAGGAAACACCATATATTTT.

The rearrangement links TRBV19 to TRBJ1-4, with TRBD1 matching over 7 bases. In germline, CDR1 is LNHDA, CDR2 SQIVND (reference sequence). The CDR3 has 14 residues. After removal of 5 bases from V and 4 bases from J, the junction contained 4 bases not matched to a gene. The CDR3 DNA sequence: TGTGCCAGTAGTCTGGGACAGCTTAATGAAAAACTGTTTTTT. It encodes CASSLGQLNEKLFF.